The 9 T cell receptor beta chains presented below share a single source sample, sequenced in a study of cytotoxic CD8 clonotypes in ibrutinib-treated CLL. Profiled with immunoSEQ multiplex PCR; TCRdb holds only in-frame clones, not every one. The repertoire consists of about 270,000 clones, with around 69% occurring once and the leading ten covering roughly 6%. Here the sequenced sample was PBMCs, taken at disease progression, from a patient treated with ibrutinib. The source of these receptors is a human donor with chronic lymphocytic leukemia.

The chain uses TRBV25-1 and TRBJ1-1; TRBD1 matches 7 bases. Germline CDR1 MGHDK, CDR2 SYGVNS. V gave up 4 bases and J gave up 4 bases; unmatched junction bases: 12. The CDR3 spans 16 residues. The CDR3 region is CASSGKGARASTEAFF. CDR3 DNA sequence: TGTGCCAGCAGTGGAAAGGGGGCTAGAGCCAGCACTGAAGCTTTCTTT.

This clone occurred once. This chain links TRBV6-5 with TRBJ1-2; no clear D. Germline loops: CDR1 MNHEY, CDR2 SVGAGI. V lost 6 bases, J lost 7 bases, and 12 bases lay in between. The CDR3 spans 12 residues. CDR3 amino acids: CASSFDTFGYTF. DNA of the CDR3: TGTGCCAGCAGCTTCGACACTTTTGGCTACACCTTC.

The rearrangement links TRBV28 to TRBJ2-7; 9 bases are shared with TRBD2. The V and J ends lost 9 bases and 7 bases, in that order; junction bases with no gene match: 22. The CDR3 contains 17 residues. CDR1 and CDR2 (germline): MDHEN, SYDVKM. DNA for the CDR3: TGTGCCAGAAAACCTCACCTGAGTAGCGGGAGTCTCAGGGAGCAGTACTTC. Protein sequence: CARKPHLSSGSLREQYF.

The count of this clone is one. J is TRBJ2-3 and V is TRBV29-1, with 9 positions matching TRBD2. With 4 bases clipped from V and 2 bases from J, the junction kept 10 bases outside the gene matches. Per germline, CDR1 SQVTM and CDR2 ANQGSEA. There are 16 residues in the CDR3. The CDR3 region has the DNA TGCAGCGTTGTGTTACTAGCGGGCTTAGTCACAGATACGCAGTATTTT. Translated, it gives CSVVLLAGLVTDTQYF.

This rearrangement joins TRBV29-1 to TRBJ1-2; 10 nucleotides agree with TRBD1. The length of the CDR3 is 16 residues. Germline values: CDR1 SQVTM, CDR2 ANQGSEA. V gave up 4 bases and J gave up 4 bases; unmatched junction bases: 12. In nucleotides, the CDR3 is TGCAGCGTTGTGGTTCGACAGGGGGCGCGCAGCTATGGCTACACCTTC. It translates to CSVVVRQGARSYGYTF.

The chain employs TRBV15 and TRBJ2-7; D gene ambiguous. V lost 6 bases, J lost 4 bases, and 10 bases lay in between. The CDR3 extends over 12 amino acids. Germline assignment: CDR1 LNHNV and CDR2 YYDKDF (reference sequence). CDR3 in DNA: TGTGCCACCAGAAGCCTGGGGTACGAGCAGTACTTC. Translated: CATRSLGYEQYF.

Ten or more counts support this clone. The J gene is TRBJ1-2, the V gene TRBV9; TRBD1 agrees at 8 bases. J was trimmed by 8 bases and V by 2 bases; bases with no gene match: 5. The CDR3 consists of 13 residues. CDR1 SGDLS and CDR2 YYNGEE come from the germline V gene. CDR3: CASSVQGAQGYTF. The CDR3 region has the DNA TGTGCCAGCAGCGTCCAGGGGGCTCAAGGCTACACCTTC. The full variable domain, with the rest looked up from reference TRBV9 and TRBJ1-2, is DSGVTQTPKHLITATGQRVTLRCSPRSGDLSVYWYQQSLDQGLQFLIQYYNGEERAKGNILERFSAQQFPDLHSELNLSSLELGDSALYFCASSVQGAQGYTFGSGTRLTVV.

This clone has just a few counts. The chain links TRBV28 to TRBJ2-7; TRBD2 is a possible D gene (5 bases). Germline V CDR1 and CDR2: MDHEN, SYDVKM. Trimming took off 3 bases at V and 2 bases at J, with 17 bases between the two ends. The CDR3 totals 16 residues. CDR3 sequence: CASSFPFGGSAYEQYF. The CDR3 bases are TGTGCCAGCAGTTTCCCCTTTGGCGGGTCAGCCTACGAGCAGTACTTC.

This rearrangement joins TRBV12-5 to TRBJ1-1, with 9 bases fitting TRBD1. CDR1 is LGHNT, CDR2 FRNRAP, per germline. The CDR3 has 13 amino acids. The V segment lost 3 bases and the J segment 4 bases; nucleotides outside the gene matches: 0. CDR3 coding DNA: TGTGCTAGTGGTTTACAGGGGGCCACTGAAGCTTTCTTT. Its translation is CASGLQGATEAFF.